A selection of T cell receptor beta chains follows, all from one sample in a study of blood T cell repertoires in COVID-19. Profiling relied on immunoSEQ multiplex PCR, and the TCRdb table lists in-frame clones only, not all of them. Of some 530,000 clones listed, about nine tenths are singletons. Sequencing was performed on PBMCs or T cells enriched from blood (not recorded which). The receptors originated from a woman in her sixties or seventies who had recovered from COVID-19. Both conserved end residues are part of each CDR3. D genes are given only for firm matches. Only some rows state a clone size, as once, few, many or a class for expanded clones.

TRBD1 | TRBJ2-5 | - | TRBV5-1 | TGCGCCAGCAGCTTGGGCGACAGGGGACAAGAGACCCAGTACTTC | CASSLGDRGQETQYF
- | TRBJ1-2 | - | TRBV28 | TGTGCCAGCAGTCCGGGGGGGGCCGGTGGCTACACCTTC | CASSPGGAGGYTF
- | TRBJ1-1 | - | TRBV5-4 | TGTGCCAGCAGCTTTGGCGGGAACACTGAAGCTTTCTTT | CASSFGGNTEAFF
- | TRBJ1-3 | - | TRBV2 | TGTGCCAGCAGTGAAGCGCAGGTATCTGGAAACACCATATATTTT | CASSEAQVSGNTIYF
- | TRBJ2-7 | - | TRBV12-3/TRBV12-4 | TGTGCCAGCAGTCAGGACAGCTACGAGCAGTACTTC | CASSQDSYEQYF
- | TRBJ1-2 | once | TRBV19 | TGTGCCAGTAGTATGGCGGCTGGGTATGGCTACACCTTC | CASSMAAGYGYTF
- | TRBJ1-3 | - | TRBV9 | TGTGCCAGCGCTTTCGGGGTCGGAAACACCATATATTTT | CASAFGVGNTIYF
- | TRBJ1-1 | few | TRBV5-1 | TGCGCCAGCACCCGTCGGTGGGGGGGTGGCTCTGAAGCTTTCTTT | CASTRRWGGGSEAFF
- | TRBJ1-1 | - | TRBV5-1 | TGCGCCAGCAGCCGTGACATCAACACTGAAGCTTTCTTT | CASSRDINTEAFF
- | TRBJ2-7 | - | TRBV6-1 | TGTGCCAGCAGTGCATTCGCAGGGTCCTACGAGCAGTACTTC | CASSAFAGSYEQYF
- | TRBJ1-1 | - | TRBV5-6 | TGTGCCAGCAGCTTGGTCCAGGCGGAGGGCATGAACACTGAAGCTTTCTTT | CASSLVQAEGMNTEAFF
TRBD1 | TRBJ2-2 | - | TRBV19 | TGTGCCAGTAGTATACGACAGGGGTGGACCGGGGAGCTGTTTTTT | CASSIRQGWTGELFF
TRBD2 | TRBJ2-3 | - | TRBV10-3 | TGTGCCATCAGTGAATTCGGGGGGAACACAGATACGCAGTATTTT | CAISEFGGNTDTQYF
TRBD2 | TRBJ2-1 | - | TRBV11-2 | TGTGCCAGCAGCCCGCTAGCGGGGGGATACAATGAGCAGTTCTTC | CASSPLAGGYNEQFF
- | TRBJ1-2 | - | TRBV3-1/TRBV3-2 | TGTGCCAGCAGCCAAGATTTACAGTCCCCAATTTCCGGCCATGGCTACACCTTC | CASSQDLQSPISGHGYTF
TRBD1 | TRBJ1-1 | - | TRBV11-2 | TGTGCCAGCAGCTTCTCGCTGAACAGGGGAATGAACACTGAAGCTTTCTTT | CASSFSLNRGMNTEAFF
TRBD1 | TRBJ1-2 | - | TRBV12-5 | TGTGCTAGTGGGACGGAGGGGGCGGGCGGCTACACCTTC | CASGTEGAGGYTF
- | TRBJ2-6 | - | TRBV4-1 | TGCGCCAGCAGCCCCCAGGAAGGGGCGGTTGGGGCCAACGTCCTGACTTTC | CASSPQEGAVGANVLTF
- | TRBJ1-2 | - | TRBV24-1 | TGTGCCACCAGTGTGCAGGGGAGCTATGGCTACACCTTC | CATSVQGSYGYTF
TRBD1 | TRBJ1-1 | - | TRBV10-3 | TGTGCCATCAGTGCCGCGGACAGGCAGAACACTGAAGCTTTCTTT | CAISAADRQNTEAFF
- | TRBJ1-6 | - | TRBV5-4 | TGTGCCAGCAGCGATACTCGAAATTCACCCCTCCACTTT | CASSDTRNSPLHF
- | TRBJ1-5 | - | TRBV19 | TGTGCCAGTAGTTTAGAGGTAGGCAATCAGCCCCAGCATTTT | CASSLEVGNQPQHF
- | TRBJ1-1 | - | TRBV19 | TGTGCCAGTAGTCCTCAGGGGATTAGCTTTGAAGCTTTCTTT | CASSPQGISFEAFF
TRBD1 | TRBJ2-2 | - | TRBV24-1 | TGTGCCACCAGTGATGCCGGGACAGGGAACACCGGGGAGCTGTTTTTT | CATSDAGTGNTGELFF
- | TRBJ2-7 | once | TRBV20-1 | TGCAGTGCTCGTCAGGGTTACGGGCAGTACTTC | CSARQGYGQYF
- | TRBJ1-4 | - | TRBV2 | TGTGCCAGCCTCAGGGCTGCTAATGAAAAACTGTTTTTT | CASLRAANEKLFF
- | TRBJ2-4 | - | TRBV30 | TGTGCCTGGAGGCGGGACTTAGCCAAAAACATTCAGTACTTC | CAWRRDLAKNIQYF
TRBD1 | TRBJ1-5 | - | TRBV19 | TGTGCCAGTAACACACAGGGGGCCGGTCAGCCCCAGCATTTT | CASNTQGAGQPQHF
TRBD1 | TRBJ2-3 | - | TRBV6-5 | TGTGCCAGCAGTTACTCATGGGACAGGGGCGCAGATACGCAGTATTTT | CASSYSWDRGADTQYF
- | TRBJ1-4 | - | TRBV11-2 | TGTGCCAGCAACCCCGTGTCGGGATTGGGGGAAAAACTGTTTTTT | CASNPVSGLGEKLFF
- | TRBJ1-3 | - | TRBV7-2 | TGTGCCAGCAGCTCGGGACTTTCTGGAAACACCATATATTTT | CASSSGLSGNTIYF
- | TRBJ1-2 | - | TRBV6-5 | TGTGCCAGCAGTTACAGCGGGGCCGGAAGGGGCTACACCTTC | CASSYSGAGRGYTF
- | TRBJ2-2 | - | TRBV21-1 | TGTGCCACCCAGAAGGGAGAACCCGGCACCGGGGAGCTGTTTTTT | CATQKGEPGTGELFF
- | TRBJ2-7 | - | TRBV27 | TGTGCCAGCAGTTTGTGGGTTTCGGGCGAGCAGTACTTC | CASSLWVSGEQYF
TRBD1 | TRBJ2-2 | - | TRBV5-1 | TGCGCCAGCAGCTCCCGGGACAGCAACACCGGGGAGCTGTTTTTT | CASSSRDSNTGELFF
TRBD2 | TRBJ2-1 | - | TRBV15 | TGTGCCACCAGCTCCCTATTGGGCAGCGGGGTCGGAAATGAGCAGTTCTTC | CATSSLLGSGVGNEQFF
- | TRBJ2-3 | - | TRBV3-1/TRBV3-2 | TGTGCCAGCACCCAAGGCGTTTTAAGTACAGATACGCAGTATTTT | CASTQGVLSTDTQYF
TRBD1 | TRBJ1-2 | once | TRBV29-1 | TGCAGCGTTCGACAGGGATTTTATGACTACACCTTC | CSVRQGFYDYTF
TRBD2 | TRBJ2-5 | few | TRBV5-1 | TGCGCCAGCAGCCCGGACACGGCGGGGGGCCAGGAGACCCAGTACTTC | CASSPDTAGGQETQYF
- | TRBJ1-5 | - | TRBV5-6 | TGTGCCAGCAGCGTACTGAATCAGCCCCAGCATTTT | CASSVLNQPQHF
- | TRBJ1-1 | - | TRBV30 | TGTGCCTGGACCCGACAGGTAGGCACTGAAGCTTTCTTT | CAWTRQVGTEAFF
- | TRBJ2-7 | - | TRBV6-6 | TGTGCCAGCACCACGCGGGGAGAGCAGTACTTC | CASTTRGEQYF
TRBD2 | TRBJ2-7 | - | TRBV3-1/TRBV3-2 | TGTGCCAGCAGCCAAGGGGGACTAGCGGGGAGCTCCTACGAGCAGTACTTC | CASSQGGLAGSSYEQYF
- | TRBJ2-5 | - | TRBV4-1 | TGCGCCAGCAGCCAAGACGTGGCCTACGGAGATCAAGAGACCCAGTACTTC | CASSQDVAYGDQETQYF
- | TRBJ1-2 | few | TRBV19 | TGTGCCAGTACCCGGACTTTCCCCTATGGCTACACCTTC | CASTRTFPYGYTF
TRBD2 | TRBJ2-3 | - | TRBV27 | TGTGCCAGCAGTTTACGAGAGCGGGGGGGCCCCTATACGCAGTATTTT | CASSLRERGGPYTQYF
TRBD1 | TRBJ2-3 | - | TRBV24-1 | TGTGCCACCAGTGATCTCACGTCCGGGACAGGGTCCACAGATACGCAGTATTTT | CATSDLTSGTGSTDTQYF
- | TRBJ1-5 | - | TRBV5-1 | TGCGCCAGCAGCTTGGGGTCCAGTGATAGCAATCAGCCCCAGCATTTT | CASSLGSSDSNQPQHF
- | TRBJ1-1 | - | TRBV29-1 | TGCAGCGTTGCGGCGGGACCGGAAGCTTTCTTT | CSVAAGPEAFF
- | TRBJ1-5 | - | TRBV11-3 | TGTGCCAGCAGTGCCAGCTCGAGGGAGAATCAGCCCCAGCATTTT | CASSASSRENQPQHF
- | TRBJ2-2 | - | TRBV2 | TGTGCCAGCACAGGGGCGGCGAACACCGGGGAGCTGTTTTTT | CASTGAANTGELFF
TRBD1 | TRBJ1-1 | - | TRBV4-1 | TGCGCCAGCAGCCACAATGGGGTGGGACAGTTCAACACTGAAGCTTTCTTT | CASSHNGVGQFNTEAFF
TRBD1 | TRBJ2-5 | - | TRBV2 | TGTGCCAGCAGTGGACAGGGGGCGGGGGAGACCCAGTACTTC | CASSGQGAGETQYF
- | TRBJ2-3 | - | TRBV24-1 | TGTGCCACCAGTGATCTAGACTTCACAGATACGCAGTATTTT | CATSDLDFTDTQYF
- | TRBJ1-1 | - | TRBV11-2 | TGTGCCAGCAGCTTAGGTCCCCTGACAGATTACACTGAAGCTTTCTTT | CASSLGPLTDYTEAFF